This TCR beta chain was identified during a study of CD8+ T cells in alopecia areata. Per the germline V gene, CDR1 is MNHEY and CDR2 is SMNVEV (reference sequence). With 5 bases removed from V and 2 bases from J, the gap between germline ends came to 21 bases. The CDR3 is 17 amino acids. RNA was isolated and reverse transcribed to cDNA, the sequencing template. Repertoires were generated with immunoSEQ multiplex PCR, while TCRdb's copy carries only in-frame clones and drops some. The sample shows some 110,000 clones, about 61% of them seen only once. The chain uses TRBV27 and TRBJ1-1; D not certain. The TCR was taken from a human donor in good health. The material sequenced was CD4+ T cells sorted from blood. The chain's CDR3 is CASSPKGLGAKNTEAFF. The CDR3 region has the DNA TGTGCCAGCAGTCCCAAGGGCCTGGGAGCTAAAAACACTGAAGCTTTCTTT.